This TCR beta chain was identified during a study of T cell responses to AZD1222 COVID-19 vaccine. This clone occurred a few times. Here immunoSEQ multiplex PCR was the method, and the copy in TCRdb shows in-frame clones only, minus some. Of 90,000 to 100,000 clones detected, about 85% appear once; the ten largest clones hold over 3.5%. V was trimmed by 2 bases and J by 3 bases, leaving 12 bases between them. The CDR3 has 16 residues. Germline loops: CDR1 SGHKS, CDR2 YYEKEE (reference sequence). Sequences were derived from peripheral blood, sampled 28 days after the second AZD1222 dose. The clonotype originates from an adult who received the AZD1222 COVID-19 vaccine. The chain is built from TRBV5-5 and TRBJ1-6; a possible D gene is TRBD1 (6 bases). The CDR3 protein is CASSLKGDDYNSPLHF. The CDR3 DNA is TGTGCCAGCAGCTTAAAGGGGGATGACTATAATTCACCCCTCCACTTT.